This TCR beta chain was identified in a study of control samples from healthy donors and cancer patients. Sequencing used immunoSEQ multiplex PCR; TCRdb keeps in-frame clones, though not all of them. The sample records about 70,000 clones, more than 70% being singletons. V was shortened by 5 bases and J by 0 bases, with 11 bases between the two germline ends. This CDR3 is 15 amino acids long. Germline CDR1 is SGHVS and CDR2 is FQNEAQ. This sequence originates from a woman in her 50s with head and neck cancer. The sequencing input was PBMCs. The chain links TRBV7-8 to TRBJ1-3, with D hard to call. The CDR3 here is CASSRTGSSGNTIYF. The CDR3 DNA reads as TGTGCCAGCAGCAGGACGGGAAGCTCTGGAAACACCATATATTTT.